This T cell receptor beta chain was identified in a study of blood T cell repertoires in COVID-19. About the study: PBMCs, B-cell-depleted T cells, or T cells were the source of the cDNA or gDNA that made up the material.

Per germline, CDR1 MDHEN and CDR2 SYDVKM. V was clipped by 3 bases and J by 0 bases, with 10 bases between them. This CDR3 region has 15 residues. This clone was picked up a small number of times. The authors' processing: Amplifying reference gene primers gave estimates of nucleated cell counts. Data came from immunoSEQ multiplex PCR; TCRdb stores just in-frame clones and leaves some out. The DNA gave D and trimming, while V, J and clone size come from that table. The data show about 240,000 clones, roughly nine tenths seen once. The TCR comes from a man aged 55 to 69 with acute or convalescent COVID-19. The sequencing sample was made of peripheral blood. This chain uses TRBV28 with TRBJ2-3, with D tentatively TRBD1 (5 bases). Here the CDR3 reads CASSLWGSSTDTQYF. In DNA, the CDR3 is TGTGCCAGCAGTTTGTGGGGCTCTAGCACAGATACGCAGTATTTT.